This is a list of T cell receptor beta chains from one sample in a study of blood T cells in healthy people across ages. TCRdb redid the calling of the 5' RACE reads with MiXCR, one entry per CDR3 protein. The sample consists of about 970,000 distinct CDR3 sequences, about 53% of them appearing once. Sequencing used blood. Receptors were obtained from a woman between 55 and 75 years old in good health. Both conserved end residues are part of each CDR3. The D gene is left open where the match is weak. Expanded clones get a size class; other rows say once, few or many, or leave the size out.

CDR3 protein	CDR3 DNA	clone size	D gene	V gene	J gene	CDR3 length
CATSDPGLAGPFQETQYF	TGTGCCACCAGTGATCCGGGACTAGCGGGGCCATTTCAAGAGACCCAGTACTTC	.	TRBD2	TRBV24-1	TRBJ2-5	18
CASSPGTSNSEQFF	TGTGCCAGCAGCCCCGGGACTAGTAATAGTGAGCAGTTCTTC	.	TRBD2	TRBV7-3	TRBJ2-1	14
CASSPTDKLAGGTDTQYF	TGTGCCAGCAGCCCTACAGATAAACTGGCGGGAGGAACAGATACGCAGTATTTT	.	TRBD2	TRBV12-3/TRBV12-4	TRBJ2-3	18
CASSVSGSGYNEQFF	TGTGCCAGCAGCGTAAGCGGGAGCGGGTACAATGAGCAGTTCTTC	.	TRBD2	TRBV9	TRBJ2-1	15
CASRGQGYQPQHF	TGTGCCAGCAGAGGACAGGGATATCAGCCCCAGCATTTT	.	TRBD1	TRBV2	TRBJ1-5	13
CASSQDHISQGAHEKLFF	TGTGCCAGCAGCCAAGACCACATATCGCAGGGGGCTCATGAAAAACTGTTTTTT	.	TRBD1	TRBV4-2	TRBJ1-4	18
CASSGGQGYQETQYF	TGTGCCAGCAGTGGGGGACAGGGTTACCAAGAGACCCAGTACTTC	.	TRBD1	TRBV12-3/TRBV12-4	TRBJ2-5	15
CSARDNRTPGGYTF	TGCAGTGCTAGAGACAATCGGACGCCTGGTGGCTACACCTTC	.	.	TRBV20-1	TRBJ1-2	14
CASSQDRGRQEIQYF	TGTGCCAGCAGTCAAGACAGGGGGCGGCAAGAGATCCAGTACTTC	.	TRBD1	TRBV7-2	TRBJ2-7	15
CASREDVKNIQYF	TGTGCCAGCAGGGAAGACGTCAAAAACATTCAGTACTTC	few	.	TRBV6-6	TRBJ2-4	13
CASSQGFTDNEQFF	TGTGCCAGCAGCCAGGGCTTCACGGACAATGAGCAGTTCTTC	.	.	TRBV4-2	TRBJ2-1	14
CASTKAGRQETQYF	TGTGCCAGCACCAAAGCGGGTCGCCAAGAGACCCAGTACTTC	.	.	TRBV7-2	TRBJ2-5	14
CATSRELGHRGYTF	TGTGCCACCAGCAGAGAGTTGGGACACAGGGGCTACACCTTC	many	.	TRBV15	TRBJ1-2	14
CASSLGHRESSGYTF	TGTGCCAGCAGCTTAGGGCACAGGGAGTCTTCTGGCTACACCTTC	few	.	TRBV7-9	TRBJ1-2	15
CASSLFGAGGACTF	TGTGCCAGCAGTTTATTCGGGGCAGGGGGCGCGTGCACCTTC	.	TRBD1	TRBV27	TRBJ1-2	14
CASRSQGSGNTIYF	TGTGCCAGCAGATCACAGGGATCTGGAAACACCATATATTTT	.	.	TRBV7-2	TRBJ1-3	14
CASSPSTQKETQYF	TGCGCCAGCAGCCCGTCGACGCAAAAAGAGACCCAGTACTTC	few	.	TRBV5-1	TRBJ2-5	14
CASSSPAGTNLYEQYF	TGTGCCAGCAGTTCCCCGGCCGGGACCAACCTCTACGAGCAGTACTTC	.	.	TRBV28	TRBJ2-7	16
CASSKVGTGVYEQYF	TGTGCCAGCAGCAAAGTCGGGACAGGGGTATACGAGCAGTACTTC	.	.	TRBV21-1	TRBJ2-7	15
CASKNLDSNQPQHF	TGTGCCAGTAAAAATCTGGATAGCAATCAGCCCCAGCATTTT	.	.	TRBV19	TRBJ1-5	14
CASSLLFRFGTGGDEQYF	TGTGCCAGCAGCTTGCTTTTCCGTTTTGGGACAGGGGGCGACGAGCAGTACTTC	few	TRBD1	TRBV5-6	TRBJ2-7	18
CATSRDKAGHSYEQYF	TGTGCCACCAGCAGAGATAAGGCGGGTCACTCCTACGAGCAGTACTTC	.	.	TRBV15	TRBJ2-7	16
CASSPGTGGPETQYF	TGTGCCAGCAGCCCGGGGACAGGGGGCCCGGAGACCCAGTACTTC	.	TRBD1	TRBV9	TRBJ2-5	15
CASSLRLAGGYEQYF	TGTGCCAGCAGCTTAAGACTAGCGGGAGGGTACGAGCAGTACTTC	many	TRBD2	TRBV7-2	TRBJ2-7	15
CAWSPEWGDYGYTF	TGTGCCTGGAGCCCCGAGTGGGGGGACTATGGCTACACCTTC	few	.	TRBV30	TRBJ1-2	14
CASSIAGQGRGEQFF	TGTGCCAGCAGTATAGCTGGGCAGGGGAGAGGTGAGCAGTTCTTC	.	.	TRBV6-1	TRBJ2-1	15
CASSLWQTSGTREQYF	TGTGCCAGCAGTTTATGGCAGACTAGCGGGACTCGAGAGCAGTACTTC	few	TRBD2	TRBV27	TRBJ2-5	16
CASSLGLGYWGEQFF	TGTGCCAGCAGCCTGGGACTAGGGTATTGGGGTGAGCAGTTCTTC	.	TRBD2	TRBV7-2	TRBJ2-1	15
CASSQLIVGMAETQYF	TGTGCCAGCAGCCAACTTATCGTCGGGATGGCAGAGACCCAGTACTTC	.	.	TRBV4-2	TRBJ2-5	16
CSAQDGVAGVALRYF	TGCAGTGCCCAGGACGGCGTAGCGGGAGTCGCCCTAAGGTACTTC	few	TRBD2	TRBV20-1	TRBJ2-5	15
CSAADRAAFF	TGCAGCGCTGCTGACAGGGCAGCTTTCTTT	.	TRBD1	TRBV29-1	TRBJ1-1	10
CASSYDRSYGYTF	TGTGCCAGCAGTTATGACAGGAGTTATGGCTACACCTTC	few	.	TRBV27	TRBJ1-2	13
CASSPHDRETQYF	TGCGCCAGCAGCCCCCACGACAGAGAGACCCAGTACTTC	.	.	TRBV5-1	TRBJ2-5	13
CASQGTQGKYGYTF	TGTGCCAGCCAGGGGACACAGGGCAAGTATGGCTACACCTTC	few	.	TRBV25-1	TRBJ1-2	14
CSARGRLNTEAFF	TGCAGTGCTAGGGGACGGTTGAACACTGAAGCTTTCTTT	few	.	TRBV20-1	TRBJ1-1	13
CASSRDSIFYEQYF	TGTGCCAGCAGCCGGGACTCCATATTCTACGAGCAGTACTTC	.	.	TRBV9	TRBJ2-7	14
CASRATGGTLDTQYF	TGTGCCAGCAGGGCGACAGGGGGTACGCTAGATACGCAGTATTTT	.	TRBD1	TRBV9	TRBJ2-3	15
CASSLTPGTQETQYF	TGTGCCAGCAGCCTAACCCCCGGGACCCAAGAGACCCAGTACTTC	.	.	TRBV7-3	TRBJ2-5	15
CASSLLTLTGTHLTDTQYF	TGTGCCAGCAGTTTACTCACACTGACCGGGACACACCTCACAGATACGCAGTATTTT	few	.	TRBV28	TRBJ2-3	19
CASSRQGDGYTF	TGTGCCAGCAGCCGCCAGGGTGATGGCTACACCTTC	.	.	TRBV13	TRBJ1-2	12